These T cell receptor beta chains were read from a single sample in a study of T-cell reconstitution after alpha-beta-depleted transplantation in children. TCRdb redid the calling of the PCR reads with MiXCR, one entry per CDR3 protein. The sample yields just over 950,000 distinct CDR3 sequences, roughly 29% seen once. Sequencing was performed on PBMCs, mostly from graft donor cells, taken 360 days after TCRalphabeta/CD19-depleted stem cell transplant. Every receptor here comes from a boy under two years old who had a stem cell transplant for SCID, so the T cells may come from the graft donor. The CDR3 runs from the conserved cysteine through the conserved F or W. A D gene is named only where the DNA matches it firmly. Clone size appears in some rows only: once, few, many, or a class for an expanded clone.

V gene: TRBV5-1
J gene: TRBJ2-5
clone size: few
D gene: TRBD2
CDR3 DNA: TGCGCCAGCAGCTGGGCTGGGGGGGACCAAGAGACCCAGTACTTC
CDR3 protein: CASSWAGGDQETQYF

V gene: TRBV5-6
J gene: TRBJ1-3
clone size: few
D gene: NA
CDR3 DNA: TGTGCCAGCAGCTTAGGGGATCCTGGAGGAAACACCATATATTTT
CDR3 protein: CASSLGDPGGNTIYF

V gene: TRBV10-2
J gene: TRBJ1-2
clone size: NA
D gene: NA
CDR3 DNA: TGCGCCAGCAGTGAACGGTTGACAGCAGATGGCTACACCTTC
CDR3 protein: CASSERLTADGYTF

V gene: TRBV12-3/TRBV12-4
J gene: TRBJ2-2
clone size: NA
D gene: NA
CDR3 DNA: TGTGCCAGCAGTTTGTGGGACACCAGGAACACCGGGGAGCTGTTTTTT
CDR3 protein: CASSLWDTRNTGELFF

V gene: TRBV5-6
J gene: TRBJ2-5
clone size: few
D gene: TRBD1
CDR3 DNA: TGTGCCAGCAGCTTGGCCAGGGGGCACCAAGAGACCCAGTACTTC
CDR3 protein: CASSLARGHQETQYF

V gene: TRBV10-3
J gene: TRBJ1-2
clone size: NA
D gene: NA
CDR3 DNA: TGTGCCATCAGTGAATGGGACTACTATGGCTACACCTTC
CDR3 protein: CAISEWDYYGYTF

V gene: TRBV5-1
J gene: TRBJ2-7
clone size: few
D gene: NA
CDR3 DNA: TGCGCCAGCAGCTTGGGGTTTCAGACCAGTTACTCCTACGAGCAGTACTTC
CDR3 protein: CASSLGFQTSYSYEQYF

V gene: TRBV12-3/TRBV12-4
J gene: TRBJ1-1
clone size: NA
D gene: TRBD1
CDR3 DNA: TGTGCCAGCAGTTTAGGCAGGGGGGGTGGCACTGAAGCTTTCTTT
CDR3 protein: CASSLGRGGGTEAFF

V gene: TRBV30
J gene: TRBJ2-7
clone size: NA
D gene: TRBD2
CDR3 DNA: TGTGCCTGGAGTTACGGTAGCGGGGGCCATTTCTTC
CDR3 protein: CAWSYGSGGHFF

V gene: TRBV12-3/TRBV12-4
J gene: TRBJ1-3
clone size: NA
D gene: NA
CDR3 DNA: TGTGCCAGCAGCCCGGGGACGGGATCGGGAGGAAACACCATATATTTT
CDR3 protein: CASSPGTGSGGNTIYF

V gene: TRBV18
J gene: TRBJ2-6
clone size: NA
D gene: NA
CDR3 DNA: TGTGCCAGCTCACCACTACACTCTTCCTCTGGGGCCAACGTCCTGACTTTC
CDR3 protein: CASSPLHSSSGANVLTF

V gene: TRBV4-2
J gene: TRBJ2-1
clone size: NA
D gene: TRBD2
CDR3 DNA: TGTGCCAGCAGCCAAGAGGTAGCGGGGAACGATGAGCAGTTCTTC
CDR3 protein: CASSQEVAGNDEQFF

V gene: TRBV7-2
J gene: TRBJ2-3
clone size: NA
D gene: TRBD2
CDR3 DNA: TGTGCCAGCAGCCTATTAGCGGGGGCCGGGGCAGATACGCAGTATTTT
CDR3 protein: CASSLLAGAGADTQYF

V gene: TRBV5-6
J gene: TRBJ2-7
clone size: few
D gene: NA
CDR3 DNA: TGTGCCAGCAGGACACAGGGATCGGTCTACGAGCAGTACTTC
CDR3 protein: CASRTQGSVYEQYF

V gene: TRBV12-3/TRBV12-4
J gene: TRBJ2-2
clone size: NA
D gene: NA
CDR3 DNA: TGTGCCAGCAGGGTCAGCACCGGGGAGCTGTTTTTT
CDR3 protein: CASRVSTGELFF

V gene: TRBV25-1
J gene: TRBJ2-3
clone size: NA
D gene: TRBD2
CDR3 DNA: TGTGCCAGCAGTGAATGGCTAGCGGTTACTAGCACAGATACGCAGTATTTT
CDR3 protein: CASSEWLAVTSTDTQYF

V gene: TRBV15
J gene: TRBJ2-5
clone size: NA
D gene: TRBD2
CDR3 DNA: TGTGCCACCAGCAGAGATATAGCGGGGGCACAAGAGACCCAGTACTTC
CDR3 protein: CATSRDIAGAQETQYF

V gene: TRBV15
J gene: TRBJ2-7
clone size: NA
D gene: NA
CDR3 DNA: TGTGCCACCAGCAGAGATGTCGGGGGGCCATCCTACGAGCAGTACTTC
CDR3 protein: CATSRDVGGPSYEQYF

V gene: TRBV11-2
J gene: TRBJ2-1
clone size: NA
D gene: NA
CDR3 DNA: TGTGCCAGCAGCTCCTGGGGGCAGCTTCATGAGCAGTTCTTC
CDR3 protein: CASSSWGQLHEQFF

V gene: TRBV12-3/TRBV12-4
J gene: TRBJ1-5
clone size: few
D gene: TRBD1
CDR3 DNA: TGTGCCAGCCTCCAGGGGGGTTACAATCAGCCCCAGCATTTT
CDR3 protein: CASLQGGYNQPQHF

V gene: TRBV20-1
J gene: TRBJ2-5
clone size: few
D gene: NA
CDR3 DNA: TGCAGTCCCTCCAGGAAAGAGACCCAGTACTTC
CDR3 protein: CSPSRKETQYF

V gene: TRBV5-1
J gene: TRBJ1-4
clone size: NA
D gene: NA
CDR3 DNA: TGCGCCAGCAGCTTGGAGGGTACCGACGCGATTTTT
CDR3 protein: CASSLEGTDAIF

V gene: TRBV10-3
J gene: TRBJ2-3
clone size: NA
D gene: NA
CDR3 DNA: TGTGCCATCAGTGTGGGGGGCCGCACAGATACGCAGTATTTT
CDR3 protein: CAISVGGRTDTQYF

V gene: TRBV12-3/TRBV12-4
J gene: TRBJ2-1
clone size: few
D gene: TRBD1
CDR3 DNA: TGTGCCAGCAGCCTCTGGGACAGGGCGGATGAGCAGTTCTTC
CDR3 protein: CASSLWDRADEQFF

V gene: TRBV10-3
J gene: TRBJ2-1
clone size: NA
D gene: TRBD2
CDR3 DNA: TGTGCCATCAGTCCACTAGCGGGGGGCGGGAAGGTTGAGCAGTTCTTC
CDR3 protein: CAISPLAGGGKVEQFF

V gene: TRBV2
J gene: TRBJ2-7
clone size: many
D gene: NA
CDR3 DNA: TGTGCCTCTGGGGGAGGTCACGAGCAGTACTTC
CDR3 protein: CASGGGHEQYF

V gene: TRBV5-5
J gene: TRBJ2-3
clone size: NA
D gene: NA
CDR3 DNA: TGTGCCAGCAGCTTTGGCCTCTCTAGCACAGATACGCAGTATTTT
CDR3 protein: CASSFGLSSTDTQYF

V gene: TRBV15
J gene: TRBJ1-5
clone size: NA
D gene: NA
CDR3 DNA: TGTGCCACCAGCGAAACAGGGTACAATCAGCCCCAGCATTTT
CDR3 protein: CATSETGYNQPQHF

V gene: TRBV19
J gene: TRBJ1-5
clone size: NA
D gene: TRBD1
CDR3 DNA: TGTGCCAGTAGAGACAGGGGGCAGAGGCAGCCCCAGCATTTT
CDR3 protein: CASRDRGQRQPQHF

V gene: TRBV5-1
J gene: TRBJ2-6
clone size: NA
D gene: NA
CDR3 DNA: TGCGCCAGCAGCTCCGTGGGCTCTGGGGCCAACGTCCTGACTTTC
CDR3 protein: CASSSVGSGANVLTF

V gene: TRBV15
J gene: TRBJ2-3
clone size: few
D gene: NA
CDR3 DNA: TGTGCCACCAGCAGAGATAAGGCTACAAGCAGGGTAGCAGATACGCAGTATTTT
CDR3 protein: CATSRDKATSRVADTQYF

V gene: TRBV10-3
J gene: TRBJ2-3
clone size: NA
D gene: TRBD1
CDR3 DNA: TGTGCCATCAGTAACCGGGACAGCCTAAAAGATACGCAGTATTTT
CDR3 protein: CAISNRDSLKDTQYF

V gene: TRBV15
J gene: TRBJ2-4
clone size: NA
D gene: NA
CDR3 DNA: TGTGCCACCAGCAGGCAATCGCGACTAGCCAAAAACATTCAGTACTTC
CDR3 protein: CATSRQSRLAKNIQYF

V gene: TRBV12-3/TRBV12-4
J gene: TRBJ2-3
clone size: NA
D gene: NA
CDR3 DNA: TGTGCCAGCAGCAGACAGGCTTACGAATCAGATACGCAGTATTTT
CDR3 protein: CASSRQAYESDTQYF

V gene: TRBV27
J gene: TRBJ1-1
clone size: NA
D gene: NA
CDR3 DNA: TGTGCCAGCAGTTTGATGGGGAGTGGTCGGACTGAAGCTTTCTTT
CDR3 protein: CASSLMGSGRTEAFF

V gene: TRBV2
J gene: TRBJ2-6
clone size: NA
D gene: TRBD1
CDR3 DNA: TGTGCCAGCACTCCTGAGGGGGCCTCTGGGGCCAACGTCCTGACTTTC
CDR3 protein: CASTPEGASGANVLTF

V gene: TRBV6-2/TRBV6-3
J gene: TRBJ2-6
clone size: NA
D gene: NA
CDR3 DNA: TGTGCCAGCAGTTACCCGGGACTGAGTGCCTCTGGGGCCAACGTCCTGACTTTC
CDR3 protein: CASSYPGLSASGANVLTF

V gene: TRBV12-3/TRBV12-4
J gene: TRBJ2-7
clone size: NA
D gene: NA
CDR3 DNA: TGTGCCAGCAGCACCGTCCATGGACCCTACGAGCAGTACTTC
CDR3 protein: CASSTVHGPYEQYF

V gene: TRBV20-1
J gene: TRBJ2-7
clone size: few
D gene: TRBD2
CDR3 DNA: TGCAGTGCTAGTTTTCGGGGGGGCTACGAGCAGTACTTC
CDR3 protein: CSASFRGGYEQYF

V gene: TRBV11-2
J gene: TRBJ2-7
clone size: NA
D gene: NA
CDR3 DNA: TGTGCCAGCAGCGGTACAGGGAGTTGGCACGAGCAGTACTTC
CDR3 protein: CASSGTGSWHEQYF

V gene: TRBV24-1
J gene: TRBJ2-7
clone size: NA
D gene: TRBD1
CDR3 DNA: TGTGCCACCAGTGACCCCATTGTAGGACAGGGCGAGCAGTACTTC
CDR3 protein: CATSDPIVGQGEQYF

V gene: TRBV20-1
J gene: TRBJ2-3
clone size: NA
D gene: NA
CDR3 DNA: TGCAGTGCTAGAGATGGTGCGGGGCCCACAGATACGCAGTATTTT
CDR3 protein: CSARDGAGPTDTQYF

V gene: TRBV4-3
J gene: TRBJ2-1
clone size: few
D gene: NA
CDR3 DNA: TGCGCCAGCAGCCAAGAAGGCGCTGACAGCTCCTACAATGAGCAGTTCTTC
CDR3 protein: CASSQEGADSSYNEQFF

V gene: TRBV7-2
J gene: TRBJ1-1
clone size: NA
D gene: NA
CDR3 DNA: TGTGCCAGCAGCTTAGCGCCCAATGTTTACACTGAAGCTTTCTTT
CDR3 protein: CASSLAPNVYTEAFF

V gene: TRBV5-1
J gene: TRBJ2-5
clone size: many
D gene: NA
CDR3 DNA: TGCGCCAGCAGCTTAGGCTCCACCGGGACATTTCAAGAGACCCAGTACTTC
CDR3 protein: CASSLGSTGTFQETQYF

V gene: TRBV4-3
J gene: TRBJ2-3
clone size: NA
D gene: TRBD1
CDR3 DNA: TGCGCCAGCAGCCACAGTGGGACAGGGGTTGTAAGCACAGATACGCAGTATTTT
CDR3 protein: CASSHSGTGVVSTDTQYF

V gene: TRBV19
J gene: TRBJ2-4
clone size: NA
D gene: NA
CDR3 DNA: TGTGCCAGTAGTATGACGACGGGCACCAAAAACATTCAGTACTTC
CDR3 protein: CASSMTTGTKNIQYF

V gene: TRBV6-5
J gene: TRBJ2-5
clone size: few
D gene: TRBD2
CDR3 DNA: TGTGCCAGCACCTCAGCCGGGACTAGTGGTGGGACCCAGTACTTC
CDR3 protein: CASTSAGTSGGTQYF

V gene: TRBV29-1
J gene: TRBJ2-5
clone size: NA
D gene: TRBD1
CDR3 DNA: TGCAGCGTTGGGGACAGCCCTCCTAGGGAGACCCAGTACTTC
CDR3 protein: CSVGDSPPRETQYF

V gene: TRBV28
J gene: TRBJ2-7
clone size: few
D gene: NA
CDR3 DNA: TGTGCCAGCAGCCACGGCCGGGGACCCTACGAGCAGTACTTC
CDR3 protein: CASSHGRGPYEQYF

V gene: TRBV29-1
J gene: TRBJ2-1
clone size: few
D gene: TRBD1
CDR3 DNA: TGCAGCGTGGGATCCGGGACAGGGAGGTTATATGAGCAGTTCTTC
CDR3 protein: CSVGSGTGRLYEQFF

V gene: TRBV2
J gene: TRBJ2-1
clone size: NA
D gene: NA
CDR3 DNA: TGTGCCAGCAGTGAGGGCAGAGGCAGCAGCTCCTACAATGAGCAGTTCTTC
CDR3 protein: CASSEGRGSSSYNEQFF

V gene: TRBV12-3/TRBV12-4
J gene: TRBJ1-5
clone size: few
D gene: NA
CDR3 DNA: TGTGCCAGCAGTTTAAGAGTTAGCAATCAGCCCCAGCATTTT
CDR3 protein: CASSLRVSNQPQHF

V gene: TRBV28
J gene: TRBJ2-7
clone size: few
D gene: NA
CDR3 DNA: TGTGCCAGCGGTAGAAACGGGAACTCTATTTATCGGCAGTACTTC
CDR3 protein: CASGRNGNSIYRQYF

V gene: TRBV7-9
J gene: TRBJ2-1
clone size: NA
D gene: NA
CDR3 DNA: TGTGCCAGCAGCCCAGGGGCGGGGGTCCGTTTGAATGAGCAGTTCTTC
CDR3 protein: CASSPGAGVRLNEQFF